This paragraph covers one TCR beta chain sequence. The source of the sample is a study of cytomegalovirus exposure and HLA in healthy donors. The study ran its PCR with 60 Vbeta and 13 Jbeta primers. Sequencing used immunoSEQ multiplex PCR; TCRdb keeps in-frame clones, though not all of them. The sample has some 150,000 clones, 75% to 80% seen once. J gave up 0 bases and V 4 bases, and 11 bases lay outside the gene matches. There are 17 residues in the CDR3. From germline, CDR1 is MDHEN and CDR2 SYDVKM. The specimen was PBMCs. The receptor's source is a female donor in good health and CMV-seronegative. This chain uses TRBV28 with TRBJ1-2; 7 bases align to TRBD1. Written as DNA, the CDR3 is TGTGCCAGCAGTTCCGGCTCAGGGGGTATGACTAACTATGGCTACACCTTC. This encodes CASSSGSGGMTNYGYTF.